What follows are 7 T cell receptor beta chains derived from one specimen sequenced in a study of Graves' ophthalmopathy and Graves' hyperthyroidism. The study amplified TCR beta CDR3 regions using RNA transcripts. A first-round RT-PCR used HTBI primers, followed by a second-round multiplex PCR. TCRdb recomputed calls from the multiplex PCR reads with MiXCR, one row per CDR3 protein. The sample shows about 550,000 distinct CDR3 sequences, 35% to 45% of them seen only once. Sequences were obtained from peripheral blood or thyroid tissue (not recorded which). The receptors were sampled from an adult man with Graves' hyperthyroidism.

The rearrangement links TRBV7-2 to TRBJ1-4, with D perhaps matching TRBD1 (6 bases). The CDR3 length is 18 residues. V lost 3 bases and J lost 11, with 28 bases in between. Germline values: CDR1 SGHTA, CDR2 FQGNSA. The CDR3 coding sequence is TGTGCCAGCAGCTTCGGAACAGGGCCAAGATGGAGTAGGGAGAAACTGTTTTTT. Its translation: CASSFGTGPRWSREKLFF.

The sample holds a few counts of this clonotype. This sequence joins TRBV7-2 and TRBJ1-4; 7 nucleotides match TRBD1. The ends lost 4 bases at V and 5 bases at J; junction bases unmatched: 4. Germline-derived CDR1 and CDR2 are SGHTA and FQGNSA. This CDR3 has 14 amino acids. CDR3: CASSCGTVNEKLFF. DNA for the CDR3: TGTGCCAGCAGCTGCGGGACAGTCAATGAAAAACTGTTTTTT.

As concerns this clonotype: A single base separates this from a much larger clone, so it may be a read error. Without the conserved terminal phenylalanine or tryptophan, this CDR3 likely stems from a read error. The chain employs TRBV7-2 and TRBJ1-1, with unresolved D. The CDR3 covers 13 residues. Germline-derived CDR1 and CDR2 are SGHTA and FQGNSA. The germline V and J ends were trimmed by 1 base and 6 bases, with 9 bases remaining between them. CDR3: CASSLGTFAEAFL. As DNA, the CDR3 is TGTGCCAGCAGCTTAGGAACATTTGCTGAAGCTTTCCTT.

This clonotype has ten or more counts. CDR3: CASSLGGETEAFF. CDR3 sequence (DNA): TGCGCCAGCAGCTTGGGAGGGGAAACTGAAGCTTTCTTT. The genes are TRBV5-1 and TRBJ1-1, with D maybe TRBD1 (5 bases). Germline V CDR1 and CDR2: SGHRS, YFSETQ. The ends were cut back, 0 bases at V and 5 bases at J, with 8 bases in the middle. The CDR3 runs 13 residues.

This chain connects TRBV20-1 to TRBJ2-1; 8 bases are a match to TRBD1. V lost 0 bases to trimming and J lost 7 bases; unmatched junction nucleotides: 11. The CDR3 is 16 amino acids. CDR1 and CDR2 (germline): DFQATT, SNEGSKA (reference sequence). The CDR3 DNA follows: TGCAGTGCTAGAGATAACAGGGGGGCGTTGGCGAATGAGCAGTTCTTC. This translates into CSARDNRGALANEQFF.

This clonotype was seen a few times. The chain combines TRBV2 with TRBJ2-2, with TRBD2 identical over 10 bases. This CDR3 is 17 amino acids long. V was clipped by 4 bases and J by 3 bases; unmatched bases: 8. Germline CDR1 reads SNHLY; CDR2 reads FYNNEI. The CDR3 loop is CASSVLAGVFDTGELFF. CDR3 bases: TGTGCCAGCAGTGTGCTAGCGGGAGTGTTCGACACCGGGGAGCTGTTTTTT.

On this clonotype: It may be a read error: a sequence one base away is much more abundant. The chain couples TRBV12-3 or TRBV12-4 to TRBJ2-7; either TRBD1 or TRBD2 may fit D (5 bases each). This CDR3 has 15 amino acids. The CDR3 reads CAISPGRFEPYEQYF. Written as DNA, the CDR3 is TGTGCCATCAGTCCGGGACGCTTCGAGCCCTACGAGCAGTACTTC.